A selection of T cell receptor beta chains follows, all from one sample in a study of blood T cell repertoires in COVID-19. TCRdb's table, derived via immunoSEQ multiplex PCR, lists solely in-frame clones and lacks some. The table has about 400,000 clones, roughly 90% seen once; the top ten hold over 0.9%. Sequenced: PBMCs or T cells enriched from blood (not recorded which). The receptors derive from a woman in her twenties or thirties with acute COVID-19. Each CDR3 is given with its conserved first and last residue. A D gene is named only where the DNA matches it firmly. Expanded clones are given a class, and other clones once, few, many or no size at all.

CDR3nt: TGTGCCAGCTCACCGAGCAGGGGTAACACTGAAGCTTTCTTT; CDR3aa: CASSPSRGNTEAFF; d_gene: -; abundance: -; j_gene: TRBJ1-1; v_gene: TRBV18
CDR3nt: TGTGCCAGCAGTCCATCACGTACCTCGGGCTCCTACAATGAGCAGTTCTTC; CDR3aa: CASSPSRTSGSYNEQFF; d_gene: -; abundance: -; j_gene: TRBJ2-1; v_gene: TRBV6-2/TRBV6-3
CDR3nt: TGTGCCAGCAGCTTCCAACAGGGGGGGATCGCCGGGGAGCTGTTTTTT; CDR3aa: CASSFQQGGIAGELFF; d_gene: -; abundance: -; j_gene: TRBJ2-2; v_gene: TRBV11-2
CDR3nt: TGTGCCAGCAGTCCGGACAGGAGGTCCCAGCATTTT; CDR3aa: CASSPDRRSQHF; d_gene: TRBD1; abundance: -; j_gene: TRBJ1-5; v_gene: TRBV12-3/TRBV12-4
CDR3nt: TGTGCCAGCAGCGCCGCAGGGGGAGGCGCGGACGAGCAGTACTTC; CDR3aa: CASSAAGGGADEQYF; d_gene: -; abundance: -; j_gene: TRBJ2-7; v_gene: TRBV9
CDR3nt: TGTGCCAGCAGCAGACAGAATAGCAATCAGCCCCAGCATTTT; CDR3aa: CASSRQNSNQPQHF; d_gene: -; abundance: once; j_gene: TRBJ1-5; v_gene: TRBV21-1
CDR3nt: TGCAGCGTTGAATCGGGACTAGCGGGGGGCCGTTGGGAGACCCAGTACTTC; CDR3aa: CSVESGLAGGRWETQYF; d_gene: TRBD2; abundance: -; j_gene: TRBJ2-5; v_gene: TRBV29-1
CDR3nt: TGTGCCAGCAGCCCGCCAGGGGGCAACTCCAATGAGCAGTTCTTC; CDR3aa: CASSPPGGNSNEQFF; d_gene: TRBD1; abundance: -; j_gene: TRBJ2-1; v_gene: TRBV3-1/TRBV3-2
CDR3nt: TGTGCCAGCAGTGTGCATCAGGGGAGGGCCAATCAGCCCCAGCATTTT; CDR3aa: CASSVHQGRANQPQHF; d_gene: -; abundance: many; j_gene: TRBJ1-5; v_gene: TRBV6-1
CDR3nt: TGCGCCAGCAGTGAGTTGGCCAGGGCGAACACCGGGGAGCTGTTTTTT; CDR3aa: CASSELARANTGELFF; d_gene: -; abundance: -; j_gene: TRBJ2-2; v_gene: TRBV10-1
CDR3nt: TGCGCCAGCAGCTTGTTGGGACAGGTTGCCCACGAGCAGTACTTC; CDR3aa: CASSLLGQVAHEQYF; d_gene: TRBD1; abundance: many; j_gene: TRBJ2-7; v_gene: TRBV5-1
CDR3nt: TGTGCCAGCAGCGTAACTGAGAGCGGAGCAGACCAAGAGACCCAGTACTTC; CDR3aa: CASSVTESGADQETQYF; d_gene: -; abundance: -; j_gene: TRBJ2-5; v_gene: TRBV9
CDR3nt: TGTGCCAGTACTAAACAGGGTATGACGAGCAATCAGCCCCAGCATTTT; CDR3aa: CASTKQGMTSNQPQHF; d_gene: -; abundance: -; j_gene: TRBJ1-5; v_gene: TRBV19
CDR3nt: TGTGCCAGCAGTTTTGGCCTTTCTAATGAAAAACTGTTTTTT; CDR3aa: CASSFGLSNEKLFF; d_gene: -; abundance: -; j_gene: TRBJ1-4; v_gene: TRBV9
CDR3nt: TGTGCCAGTAACCCCGGACAGGGGACCTATGGCTACACCTTC; CDR3aa: CASNPGQGTYGYTF; d_gene: TRBD1; abundance: -; j_gene: TRBJ1-2; v_gene: TRBV19
CDR3nt: TGTGCCAGCAGCTCCGGCTTGTCGGGACAGGGGGCCTACGAGCAGTACTTC; CDR3aa: CASSSGLSGQGAYEQYF; d_gene: TRBD1; abundance: -; j_gene: TRBJ2-7; v_gene: TRBV7-9
CDR3nt: TGTGCCAGCAGCCAAGATTTATCCAGTGTCTACGAGCAGTACTTC; CDR3aa: CASSQDLSSVYEQYF; d_gene: -; abundance: -; j_gene: TRBJ2-7; v_gene: TRBV14
CDR3nt: TGTGCCACCAGTGACCCAACAGGGAGCGGTTCACCCCTCCACTTT; CDR3aa: CATSDPTGSGSPLHF; d_gene: -; abundance: -; j_gene: TRBJ1-6; v_gene: TRBV24-1
CDR3nt: TGTGCCAGCAGCTGGGGCAGACACACCGGGGAGCTGTTTTTT; CDR3aa: CASSWGRHTGELFF; d_gene: -; abundance: -; j_gene: TRBJ2-2; v_gene: TRBV7-8
CDR3nt: TGTGCCAGCAGCGCGGGACTAGCGGGGAGCGAGCAGTACTTC; CDR3aa: CASSAGLAGSEQYF; d_gene: TRBD2; abundance: -; j_gene: TRBJ2-7; v_gene: TRBV9
CDR3nt: TGCAGCGTCGCATACGGGGGTGGCTACACCTTC; CDR3aa: CSVAYGGGYTF; d_gene: -; abundance: -; j_gene: TRBJ1-2; v_gene: TRBV29-1
CDR3nt: TGTGCCAGTAGTATCACGGGGGATAGCAATCAGCCCCAGCATTTT; CDR3aa: CASSITGDSNQPQHF; d_gene: -; abundance: once; j_gene: TRBJ1-5; v_gene: TRBV19
CDR3nt: TGTGCCAGCAGCCCTTCGGGACACTCTGGCTACACCTTC; CDR3aa: CASSPSGHSGYTF; d_gene: -; abundance: -; j_gene: TRBJ1-2; v_gene: TRBV3-1/TRBV3-2
CDR3nt: TGTGCCAGTGGGGGCGTAGGGGCTGGAAACACCATATATTTT; CDR3aa: CASGGVGAGNTIYF; d_gene: -; abundance: few; j_gene: TRBJ1-3; v_gene: TRBV19
CDR3nt: TGTGCCAGTAGTGACGGACAGGGCCCAGATACGCAGTATTTT; CDR3aa: CASSDGQGPDTQYF; d_gene: TRBD1; abundance: -; j_gene: TRBJ2-3; v_gene: TRBV19
CDR3nt: TGTGCCACCAGTGACTTTGGACTAGCGGGGATCCATGAGCAGTTCTTC; CDR3aa: CATSDFGLAGIHEQFF; d_gene: TRBD2; abundance: once; j_gene: TRBJ2-1; v_gene: TRBV24-1
CDR3nt: TGTGCCAGCAGCTTACTGGACAGGGTGGGCGAGCAGTACTTC; CDR3aa: CASSLLDRVGEQYF; d_gene: TRBD1; abundance: -; j_gene: TRBJ2-7; v_gene: TRBV7-3
CDR3nt: TGTGCCTGGAGTGTACAGAGCTACAATGAGCAGTTCTTC; CDR3aa: CAWSVQSYNEQFF; d_gene: -; abundance: -; j_gene: TRBJ2-1; v_gene: TRBV30
CDR3nt: TGCGCCAGCGGAACTTATGGGACAGGGGCCTACGAGCAGTACTTC; CDR3aa: CASGTYGTGAYEQYF; d_gene: TRBD1; abundance: once; j_gene: TRBJ2-7; v_gene: TRBV10-2
CDR3nt: TGCGCCAGCAGCTCCGAAACAGGGGTAACTGAAGCTTTCTTT; CDR3aa: CASSSETGVTEAFF; d_gene: TRBD1; abundance: -; j_gene: TRBJ1-1; v_gene: TRBV5-1
CDR3nt: TGTGCCAGCAGCGTATACCCCGGGACAGGGATCACCGGGGAGCTGTTTTTT; CDR3aa: CASSVYPGTGITGELFF; d_gene: TRBD1; abundance: -; j_gene: TRBJ2-2; v_gene: TRBV9
CDR3nt: TGTGCCAGTAGTATACTGACAGCTAACAATCAGCCCCAGCATTTT; CDR3aa: CASSILTANNQPQHF; d_gene: -; abundance: -; j_gene: TRBJ1-5; v_gene: TRBV19
CDR3nt: TGTGCCAGCAGTTACCGGACTAGCGGGGAGAGCTACGAGCAGTACTTC; CDR3aa: CASSYRTSGESYEQYF; d_gene: TRBD2; abundance: -; j_gene: TRBJ2-7; v_gene: TRBV6-2/TRBV6-3
CDR3nt: TGCGCCAGCAGCTCCCGACAGGGTGGCGCTCAGATACAAGAGACCCAGTACTTC; CDR3aa: CASSSRQGGAQIQETQYF; d_gene: TRBD1; abundance: -; j_gene: TRBJ2-5; v_gene: TRBV5-1
CDR3nt: TGCGCCAGCAGCCAAGGCCCTGGACAGGGGGTCTACGAGCAGTACTTC; CDR3aa: CASSQGPGQGVYEQYF; d_gene: TRBD1; abundance: -; j_gene: TRBJ2-7; v_gene: TRBV4-1
CDR3nt: TGCAGTGCTAGTGTAGCGGGTGATACGCAGTATTTT; CDR3aa: CSASVAGDTQYF; d_gene: TRBD2; abundance: -; j_gene: TRBJ2-3; v_gene: TRBV20-1
CDR3nt: TGTGCCAGCAGCCCAAATCAGCCCCAGCATTTT; CDR3aa: CASSPNQPQHF; d_gene: -; abundance: -; j_gene: TRBJ1-5; v_gene: TRBV11-3
CDR3nt: TGTGCCAGCAGTGGCGGCTACTATGGCTACACCTTC; CDR3aa: CASSGGYYGYTF; d_gene: -; abundance: -; j_gene: TRBJ1-2; v_gene: TRBV2
CDR3nt: TGTGCCAGCAGTCCGGCGGGGGCTGGTGGGTTAGAGACCCAGTACTTC; CDR3aa: CASSPAGAGGLETQYF; d_gene: -; abundance: -; j_gene: TRBJ2-5; v_gene: TRBV7-6
CDR3nt: TGTGCCAGCAGCCGGGACAGGGGATATTACGAGCAGTACTTC; CDR3aa: CASSRDRGYYEQYF; d_gene: TRBD1; abundance: -; j_gene: TRBJ2-7; v_gene: TRBV5-4
CDR3nt: TGCGCCAGCAGCCAGGACCTTTACAGGGGGCGAAATTCACCCCTCCACTTT; CDR3aa: CASSQDLYRGRNSPLHF; d_gene: TRBD1; abundance: -; j_gene: TRBJ1-6; v_gene: TRBV4-1
CDR3nt: TGTGCCATCAGTGAGGGAGGACAGGGGGCCTATGGCTACACCTTC; CDR3aa: CAISEGGQGAYGYTF; d_gene: TRBD1; abundance: -; j_gene: TRBJ1-2; v_gene: TRBV10-3
CDR3nt: TGTGCCAGTAGTGGGCGACAGGCGGGGGGACAGGGGACAGGTATAGGGTGGGATGAACAGTTCTTC; CDR3aa: CASSGRQAGGQGTGIGWDEQFF; d_gene: TRBD1; abundance: once; j_gene: TRBJ2-1; v_gene: TRBV19
CDR3nt: TGTGCCAGCACAGGGCCGTATGAAAAACTGTTTTTT; CDR3aa: CASTGPYEKLFF; d_gene: -; abundance: -; j_gene: TRBJ1-4; v_gene: TRBV2
CDR3nt: TGTGCTAGTACTCACGGGGGGAACTATGGCTACACCTTC; CDR3aa: CASTHGGNYGYTF; d_gene: -; abundance: -; j_gene: TRBJ1-2; v_gene: TRBV12-5
CDR3nt: TGTGCCAGCAGGCGGACTCTTATCGGGGAGACCCAGTACTTC; CDR3aa: CASRRTLIGETQYF; d_gene: -; abundance: -; j_gene: TRBJ2-5; v_gene: TRBV11-2
CDR3nt: TGTGCCACCAGTGATGGGCACAACTACGAGCAGTACTTC; CDR3aa: CATSDGHNYEQYF; d_gene: -; abundance: -; j_gene: TRBJ2-7; v_gene: TRBV24-1
CDR3nt: TGTGCCAGCAGCCCAGGGGGCCCTGGGGCCAACGTCCTGACTTTC; CDR3aa: CASSPGGPGANVLTF; d_gene: TRBD1; abundance: -; j_gene: TRBJ2-6; v_gene: TRBV11-3
CDR3nt: TGTGCCAGCAGTCGCGGGACTAGCGGGCCGGGGAGGTCCTACGAGCAGTACTTC; CDR3aa: CASSRGTSGPGRSYEQYF; d_gene: TRBD2; abundance: -; j_gene: TRBJ2-7; v_gene: TRBV6-6
CDR3nt: TGTGCCAGCAGCTTAACCCCGCGACTTAGCTCCTACAATGAGCAGTTCTTC; CDR3aa: CASSLTPRLSSYNEQFF; d_gene: -; abundance: -; j_gene: TRBJ2-1; v_gene: TRBV7-3
CDR3nt: TGTGCCAGCAGCCGAACAGGGGTGGTCGGGGAGCTGTTTTTT; CDR3aa: CASSRTGVVGELFF; d_gene: TRBD1; abundance: -; j_gene: TRBJ2-2; v_gene: TRBV3-1/TRBV3-2
CDR3nt: TGTGCCAGCAGCTTATATAGGACAGCAGGCGGTGAAAAACTGTTTTTT; CDR3aa: CASSLYRTAGGEKLFF; d_gene: -; abundance: once; j_gene: TRBJ1-4; v_gene: TRBV7-3
CDR3nt: TGTGCCAGCAGTGGGGACAGGGGATTCCAAGAGACCCAGTACTTC; CDR3aa: CASSGDRGFQETQYF; d_gene: TRBD1; abundance: -; j_gene: TRBJ2-5; v_gene: TRBV2
CDR3nt: TGTGCCAGCAGTGAGCAGGAAGGGGGCTCCTACGAGCAGTACTTC; CDR3aa: CASSEQEGGSYEQYF; d_gene: -; abundance: -; j_gene: TRBJ2-7; v_gene: TRBV2